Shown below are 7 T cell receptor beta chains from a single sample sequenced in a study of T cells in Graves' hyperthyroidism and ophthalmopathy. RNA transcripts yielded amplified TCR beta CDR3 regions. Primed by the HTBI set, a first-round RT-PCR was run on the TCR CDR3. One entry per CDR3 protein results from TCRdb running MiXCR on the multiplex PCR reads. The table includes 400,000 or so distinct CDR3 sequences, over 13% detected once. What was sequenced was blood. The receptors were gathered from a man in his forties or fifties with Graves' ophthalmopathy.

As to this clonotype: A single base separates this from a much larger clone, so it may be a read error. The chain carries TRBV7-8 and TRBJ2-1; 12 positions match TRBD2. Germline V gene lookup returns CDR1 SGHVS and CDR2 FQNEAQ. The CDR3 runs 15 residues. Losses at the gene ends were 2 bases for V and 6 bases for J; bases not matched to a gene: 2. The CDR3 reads CASSLRTSGVNEQFF. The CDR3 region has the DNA TGTGCCAGCAGCTTAAGGACTAGCGGGGTCAATGAGCAGTTCTTC.

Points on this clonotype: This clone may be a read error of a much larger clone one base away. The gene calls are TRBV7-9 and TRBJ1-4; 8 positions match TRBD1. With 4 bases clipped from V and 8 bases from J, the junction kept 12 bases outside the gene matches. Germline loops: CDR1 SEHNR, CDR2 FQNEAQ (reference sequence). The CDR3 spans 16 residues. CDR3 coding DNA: TGTGCCAGCAGCTCATCCCGCCAGGGGGCATGGGAAAAACTGTTTTTT. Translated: CASSSSRQGAWEKLFF.

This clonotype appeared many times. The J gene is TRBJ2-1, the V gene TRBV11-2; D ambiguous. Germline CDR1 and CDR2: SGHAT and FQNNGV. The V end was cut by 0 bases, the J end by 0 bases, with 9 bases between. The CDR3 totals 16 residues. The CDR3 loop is CASSLDFGVSYNEQFF. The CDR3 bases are TGTGCCAGCAGCTTAGATTTTGGGGTCTCCTACAATGAGCAGTTCTTC.

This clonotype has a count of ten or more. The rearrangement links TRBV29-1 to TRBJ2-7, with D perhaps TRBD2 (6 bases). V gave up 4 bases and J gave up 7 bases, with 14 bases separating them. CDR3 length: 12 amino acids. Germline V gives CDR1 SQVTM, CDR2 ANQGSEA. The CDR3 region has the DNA TGCAGCGTTGCGGGGACTCAAGGGGAGCAGTACTTC. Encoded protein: CSVAGTQGEQYF.

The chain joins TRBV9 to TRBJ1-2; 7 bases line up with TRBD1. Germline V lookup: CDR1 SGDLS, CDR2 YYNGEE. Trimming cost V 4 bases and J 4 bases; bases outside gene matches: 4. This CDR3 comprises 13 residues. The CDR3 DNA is TGTGCCAGCAGCACGGGACAGCCCTATGGCTACACCTTC. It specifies CASSTGQPYGYTF.

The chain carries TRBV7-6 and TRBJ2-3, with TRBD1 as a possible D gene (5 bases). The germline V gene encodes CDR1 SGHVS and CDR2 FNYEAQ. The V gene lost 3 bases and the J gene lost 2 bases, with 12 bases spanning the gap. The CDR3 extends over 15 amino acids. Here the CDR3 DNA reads TGTGCCAGCAGCTTGGGGCCGGTGCACACAGATACGCAGTATTTT. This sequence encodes CASSLGPVHTDTQYF.

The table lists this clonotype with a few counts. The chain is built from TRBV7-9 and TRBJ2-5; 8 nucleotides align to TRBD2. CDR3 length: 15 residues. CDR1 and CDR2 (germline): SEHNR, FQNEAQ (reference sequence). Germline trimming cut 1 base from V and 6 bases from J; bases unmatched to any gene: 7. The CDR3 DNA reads TGTGCCAGCAGCTTAGAAGCGGGAGTTGGACAGACCCAGTACTTC. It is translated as CASSLEAGVGQTQYF.